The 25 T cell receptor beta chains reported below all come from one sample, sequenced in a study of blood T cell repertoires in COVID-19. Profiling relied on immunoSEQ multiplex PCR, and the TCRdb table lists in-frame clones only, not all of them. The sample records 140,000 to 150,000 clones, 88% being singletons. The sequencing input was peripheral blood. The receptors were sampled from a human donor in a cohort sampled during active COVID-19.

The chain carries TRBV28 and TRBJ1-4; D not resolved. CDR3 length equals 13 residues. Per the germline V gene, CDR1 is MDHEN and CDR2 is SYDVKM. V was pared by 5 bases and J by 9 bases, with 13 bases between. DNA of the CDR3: TGTGCCAGCAGTAATCCGAGGCGGCAAAAACTGTTTTTT. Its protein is CASSNPRRQKLFF.

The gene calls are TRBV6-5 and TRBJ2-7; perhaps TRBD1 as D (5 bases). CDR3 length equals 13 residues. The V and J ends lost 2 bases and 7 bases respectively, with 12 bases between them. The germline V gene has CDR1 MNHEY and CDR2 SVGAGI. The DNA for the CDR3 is TGTGCCAGCAGTTACGGTGGGGCCCGGGAGCAGTACTTC. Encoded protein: CASSYGGAREQYF.

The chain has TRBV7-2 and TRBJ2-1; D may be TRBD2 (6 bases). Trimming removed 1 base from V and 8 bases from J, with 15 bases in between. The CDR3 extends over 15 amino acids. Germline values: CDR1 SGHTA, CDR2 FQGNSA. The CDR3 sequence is CASSLEGTSLHEQFF. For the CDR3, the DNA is TGTGCCAGCAGCTTAGAAGGGACTTCACTCCATGAGCAGTTCTTC.

The CDR3 DNA reads as TGTGCCAGCAGTTACCCAGGGCTAGCGGGAGATCCCGGGGAGCTGTTTTTT. Protein product: CASSYPGLAGDPGELFF. V usage is TRBV6-2 or TRBV6-3 and J usage is TRBJ2-2; TRBD2 matches 10 bases. Trimming removed 2 bases from V and 6 bases from J; junction bases left unmatched: 9. Germline values: CDR1 MNHEY, CDR2 SVGEGT. The CDR3 is 17 amino acids.

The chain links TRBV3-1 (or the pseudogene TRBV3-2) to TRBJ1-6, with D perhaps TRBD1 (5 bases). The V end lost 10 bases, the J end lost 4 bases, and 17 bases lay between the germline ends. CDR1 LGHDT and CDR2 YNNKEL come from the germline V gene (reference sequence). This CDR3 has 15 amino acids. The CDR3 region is CATSDTNLYNSPLHF. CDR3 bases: TGTGCCACCTCGGACACCAACCTATATAATTCACCCCTCCACTTT.

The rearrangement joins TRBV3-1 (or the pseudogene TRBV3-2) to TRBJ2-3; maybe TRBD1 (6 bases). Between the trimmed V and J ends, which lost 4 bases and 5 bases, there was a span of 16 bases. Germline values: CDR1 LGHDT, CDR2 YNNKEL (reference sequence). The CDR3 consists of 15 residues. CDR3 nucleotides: TGTGCCAGCAGCCCCTACAGGGTCGATGAAGATACGCAGTATTTT. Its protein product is CASSPYRVDEDTQYF.

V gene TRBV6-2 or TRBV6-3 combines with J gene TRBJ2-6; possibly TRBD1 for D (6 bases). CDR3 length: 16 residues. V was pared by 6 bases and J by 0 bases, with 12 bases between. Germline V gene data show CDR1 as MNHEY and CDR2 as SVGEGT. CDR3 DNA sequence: TGTGCCAGCAGCCCTCAGGGGACCTCTGGGGCCAACGTCCTGACTTTC. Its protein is CASSPQGTSGANVLTF.

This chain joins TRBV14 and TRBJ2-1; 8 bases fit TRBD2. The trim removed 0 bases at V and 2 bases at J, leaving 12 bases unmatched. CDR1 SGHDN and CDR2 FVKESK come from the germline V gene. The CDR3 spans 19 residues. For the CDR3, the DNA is TGTGCCAGCAGCCAAGATCCGACCCAGCGGGGGCTTCCCTACAATGAGCAGTTCTTC. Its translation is CASSQDPTQRGLPYNEQFF.

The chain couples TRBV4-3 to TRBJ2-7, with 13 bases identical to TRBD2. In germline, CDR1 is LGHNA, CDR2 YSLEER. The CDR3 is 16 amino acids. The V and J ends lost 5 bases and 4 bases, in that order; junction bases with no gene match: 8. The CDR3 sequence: CASSKGLAGVAYEQYF. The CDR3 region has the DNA TGCGCCAGCAGCAAAGGACTAGCGGGAGTCGCTTACGAGCAGTACTTC.

CDR3 region: CASRATGGTEAFF. The CDR3 DNA reads TGTGCCAGCAGGGCCACAGGTGGTACTGAAGCTTTCTTT. This chain connects TRBV2 to TRBJ1-1; maybe TRBD1 (5 bases). CDR3 length equals 13 residues. Germline V CDR1 and CDR2: SNHLY, FYNNEI. Deletions cut 6 bases from V and 5 bases from J, with 13 bases between.

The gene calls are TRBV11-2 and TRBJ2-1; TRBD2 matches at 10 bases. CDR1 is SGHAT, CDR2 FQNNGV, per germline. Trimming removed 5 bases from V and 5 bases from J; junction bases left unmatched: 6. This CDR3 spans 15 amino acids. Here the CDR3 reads CASSPRTSGNNEQFF. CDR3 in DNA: TGTGCCAGCAGCCCAAGGACTAGCGGAAACAATGAGCAGTTCTTC. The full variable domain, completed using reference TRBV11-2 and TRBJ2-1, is EAGVAQSPRYKIIEKRQSVAFWCNPISGHATLYWYQQILGQGPKLLIQFQNNGVVDDSQLPKDRFSAERLKGVDSTLKIQPAKLEDSAVYLCASSPRTSGNNEQFFGPGTRLTVL.

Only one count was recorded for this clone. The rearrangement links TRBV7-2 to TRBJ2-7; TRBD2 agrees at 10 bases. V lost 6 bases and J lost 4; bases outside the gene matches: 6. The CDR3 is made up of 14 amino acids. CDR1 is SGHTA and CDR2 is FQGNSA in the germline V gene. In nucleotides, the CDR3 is TGTGCCAGCAGAACTAGCGGGGTAATATACGAGCAGTACTTC. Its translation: CASRTSGVIYEQYF.

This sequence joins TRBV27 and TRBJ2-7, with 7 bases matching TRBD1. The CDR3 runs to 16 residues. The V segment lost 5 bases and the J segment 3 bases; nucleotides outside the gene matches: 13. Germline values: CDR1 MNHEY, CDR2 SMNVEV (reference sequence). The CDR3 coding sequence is TGTGCCAGCAGTCTACTCGAGGGGGCGAGAATCTACGAGCAGTACTTC. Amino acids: CASSLLEGARIYEQYF.

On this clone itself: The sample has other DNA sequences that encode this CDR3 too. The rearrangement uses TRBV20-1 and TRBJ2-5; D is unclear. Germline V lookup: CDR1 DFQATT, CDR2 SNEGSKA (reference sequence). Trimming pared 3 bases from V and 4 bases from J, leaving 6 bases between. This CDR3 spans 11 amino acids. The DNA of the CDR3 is TGCAGTGCTAGTTTAGTAGAGACCCAGTACTTC. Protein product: CSASLVETQYF.

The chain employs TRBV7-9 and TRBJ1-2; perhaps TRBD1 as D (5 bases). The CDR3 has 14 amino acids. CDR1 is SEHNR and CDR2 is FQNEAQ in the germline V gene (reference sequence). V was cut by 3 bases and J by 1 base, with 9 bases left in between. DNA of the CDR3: TGTGCCAGCAGCTTGGGGCAATTTAACTATGGCTACACCTTC. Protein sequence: CASSLGQFNYGYTF.

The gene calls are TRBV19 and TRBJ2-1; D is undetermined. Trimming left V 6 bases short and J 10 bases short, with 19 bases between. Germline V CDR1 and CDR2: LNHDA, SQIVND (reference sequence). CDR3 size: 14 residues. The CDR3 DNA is TGTGCCAGTAGGGGCCTCCATGGATCTCGAGAGCAGTTCTTC. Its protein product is CASRGLHGSREQFF.

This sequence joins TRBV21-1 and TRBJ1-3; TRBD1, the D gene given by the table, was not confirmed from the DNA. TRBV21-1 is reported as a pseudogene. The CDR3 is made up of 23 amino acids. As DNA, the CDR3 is TGTGCCAGCAGCAAAAAGAAAAGGAAGGAGGACAGGGGCTTCTCGGGGGGTGGAAACACCATATATTTT. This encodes CASSKKKRKEDRGFSGGGNTIYF.

CDR3 nucleotides: TGTGCCAGCTCAGGGGCAGGGGGCCTCGCCCACGAGCAGTACTTC. Translating gives CASSGAGGLAHEQYF. The chain has TRBV6-5 and TRBJ2-7; 8 positions match TRBD1. The CDR3 extends over 15 amino acids. Germline trimming cut 8 bases from V and 5 bases from J; bases unmatched to any gene: 14. Germline V gene sequence: CDR1 MNHEY, CDR2 SVGAGI.

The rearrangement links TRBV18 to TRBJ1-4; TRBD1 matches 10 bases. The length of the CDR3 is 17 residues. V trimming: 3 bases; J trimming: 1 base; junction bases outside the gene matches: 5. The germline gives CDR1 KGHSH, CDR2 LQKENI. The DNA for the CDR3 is TGTGCCAGCTCACCGACAGGGGGCTTGGGAACTAATGAAAAACTGTTTTTT. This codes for CASSPTGGLGTNEKLFF.

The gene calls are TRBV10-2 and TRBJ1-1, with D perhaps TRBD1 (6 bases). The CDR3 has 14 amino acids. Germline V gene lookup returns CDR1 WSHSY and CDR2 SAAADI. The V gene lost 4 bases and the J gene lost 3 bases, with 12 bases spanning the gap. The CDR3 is CASSGGGLHTEAFF. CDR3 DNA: TGCGCCAGCAGTGGCGGGGGGCTGCACACTGAAGCTTTCTTT.

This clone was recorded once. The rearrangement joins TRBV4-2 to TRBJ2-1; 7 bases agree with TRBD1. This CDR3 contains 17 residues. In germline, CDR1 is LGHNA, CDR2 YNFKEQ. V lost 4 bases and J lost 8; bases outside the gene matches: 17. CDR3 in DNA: TGTGCCAGCAGCCCCGACAGGGTAAAGCCCGAACACGATGAGCAGTTCTTC. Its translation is CASSPDRVKPEHDEQFF.

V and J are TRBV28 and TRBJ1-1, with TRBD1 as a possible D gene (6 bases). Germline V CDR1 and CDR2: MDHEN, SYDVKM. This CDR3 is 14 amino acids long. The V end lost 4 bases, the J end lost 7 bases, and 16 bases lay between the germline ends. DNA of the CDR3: TGTGCCAGCAGTTCCCCCGGACAGAGAGATGAAGCTTTCTTT. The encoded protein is CASSSPGQRDEAFF.

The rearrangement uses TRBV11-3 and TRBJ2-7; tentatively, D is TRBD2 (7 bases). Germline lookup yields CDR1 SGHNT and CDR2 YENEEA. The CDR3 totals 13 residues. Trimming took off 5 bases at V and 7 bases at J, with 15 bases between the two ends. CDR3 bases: TGTGCCAGCAGCAGCAACAGGGAGGGTGAGCAGTACTTC. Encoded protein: CASSSNREGEQYF.

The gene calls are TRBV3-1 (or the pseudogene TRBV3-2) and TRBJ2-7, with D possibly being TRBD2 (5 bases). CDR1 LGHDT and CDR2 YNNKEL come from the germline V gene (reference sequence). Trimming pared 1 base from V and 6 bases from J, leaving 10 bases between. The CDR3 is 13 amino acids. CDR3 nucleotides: TGTGCCAGCAGCCAAGCCGCGGCGGGCGAGCAGTACTTC. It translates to CASSQAAAGEQYF.

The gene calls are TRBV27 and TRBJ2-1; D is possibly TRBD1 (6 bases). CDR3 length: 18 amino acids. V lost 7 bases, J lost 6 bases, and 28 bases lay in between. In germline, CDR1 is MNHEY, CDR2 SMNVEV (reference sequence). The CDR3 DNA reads TGTGCCAGCACCAAAGTTCCCGAAGGTCTAGCAGGGGCCAATGAGCAGTTCTTC. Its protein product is CASTKVPEGLAGANEQFF.